This T cell receptor beta chain was sequenced for a study of T cell repertoires in cytomegalovirus infection. Looking at the study overall: Based on public TCR beta signatures, there were indications of CMV infection and of a matching HLA type. Notes on the study in general: The ex vivo response was dominated by HLA-C-restricted CMV-specific TCR beta clonotypes.

This clonotype was seen ten or more times. What it binds is not known. Using its own MiXCR run on the reads, TCRdb lists one record per CDR3 protein. The sample contains a few hundred thousand distinct CDR3 sequences, roughly 23% of which appear only once. From germline, CDR1 is SGHVS and CDR2 FNYEAQ. Trimming shortened V by 2 bases and J by 5 bases, and 12 bases separated the two germline ends. The CDR3 runs 14 residues. The sample taken for sequencing was CD8+ T cells from PBMCs. V is TRBV7-6 and J is TRBJ1-1, with D maybe TRBD1 (6 bases). This clonotype was sampled from a human donor in good health (CMV status not recorded). Some clones in this sample may be carry-over from other donors' samples. The CDR3 here is CASSLSGAGTEAFF. Here the CDR3 DNA reads TGTGCCAGCAGCTTATCAGGGGCTGGGACTGAAGCTTTCTTT.